Only a few counts were recorded for the clone carrying this T cell receptor (beta chain). The target antigen is unknown. This sample is drawn from a study of shared clonotypes between healthy human individuals. Germline assignment: CDR1 MDHEN and CDR2 SYDVKM. V dropped 3 bases and J dropped 1; count of bases not matched to a gene: 12. This CDR3 is 18 amino acids long. Study-level findings and limits: Memory subsets had estimated richness that was generally smaller than that of naive subsets. It was observed that roughly 5% of naive CD4 clonotypes were shared across several donors.

Original processing notes: With immunoSEQ giving junction-only sequences and no quality scores, filtering differed. Libraries were prepared by immunoSEQ multiplex PCR; TCRdb keeps only in-frame clonotypes and omits some of them. The V and J calls and the clone size are those of that table, but D and trimming were determined from the DNA. Among about 670,000 clones listed, 55% to 75% were seen once. Sequenced: memory CD4+ T cells sorted from blood. The sample's subset: CD45RA-negative fraction. The genes are TRBV28 and TRBJ1-1; 9 bases agree with TRBD1. The receptor's source is a woman in her twenties or thirties in good health. CDR3 region: CASSLPGARQGGNTEAFF. The DNA for the CDR3 is TGTGCCAGCAGTTTGCCCGGCGCCCGACAGGGGGGGAACACTGAAGCTTTCTTT.